The TCR beta chain under discussion was sequenced for a study of cytomegalovirus exposure and HLA in healthy donors. Researchers ran the PCR with 60 Vbeta and 13 Jbeta primers. Sequencing was performed with immunoSEQ multiplex PCR; in TCRdb, only in-frame clones are kept and a portion is missing. The table has 100,000 to 150,000 clones, around 82% seen once. The V gene's germline CDR1 is ENHRY and CDR2 SYGVKD. There are 13 residues in the CDR3. V gave up 8 bases and J gave up 0 bases, with 8 bases separating them. This clone was detected only once. What was sequenced was PBMCs. The chain employs TRBV10-3 and TRBJ1-3; a possible D gene is TRBD1 (5 bases). This TCR was recovered from a man between 35 and 55 years old in good health and CMV-seronegative. Written as DNA, the CDR3 is TGTGCCATCCAGACAGTCTCTGGAAACACCATATATTTT. Its translation: CAIQTVSGNTIYF.